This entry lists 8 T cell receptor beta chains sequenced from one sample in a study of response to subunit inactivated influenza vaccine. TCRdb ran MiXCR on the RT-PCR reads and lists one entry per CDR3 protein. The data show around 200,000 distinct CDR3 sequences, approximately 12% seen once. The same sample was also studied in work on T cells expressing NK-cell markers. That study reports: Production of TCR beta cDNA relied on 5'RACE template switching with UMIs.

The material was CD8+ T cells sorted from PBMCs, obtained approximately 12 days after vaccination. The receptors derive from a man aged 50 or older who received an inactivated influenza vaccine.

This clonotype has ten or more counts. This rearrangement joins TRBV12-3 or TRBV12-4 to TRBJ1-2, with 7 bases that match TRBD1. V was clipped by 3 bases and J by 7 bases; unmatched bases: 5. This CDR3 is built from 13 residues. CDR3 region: CASSFPGQAGYTF. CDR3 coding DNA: TGTGCCAGCAGTTTTCCCGGACAGGCTGGCTACACCTTC.

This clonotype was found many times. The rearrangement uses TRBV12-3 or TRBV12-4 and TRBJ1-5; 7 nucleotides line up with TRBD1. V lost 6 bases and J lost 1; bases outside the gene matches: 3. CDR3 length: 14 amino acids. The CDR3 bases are TGTGCCAGCAGATTGACAGGGAGCAATCAGCCCCAGCATTTT. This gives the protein CASRLTGSNQPQHF.

The CDR3 is CASSYSFKDGEAFF. DNA of the CDR3: TGTGCCAGCAGTTACTCGTTTAAGGACGGTGAAGCTTTCTTT. V and J are TRBV6-2 or TRBV6-3 and TRBJ1-1; no reliable D call. Germline loops: CDR1 MNHEY, CDR2 SVGEGT. The CDR3 totals 14 residues. The germline V and J ends were trimmed by 0 bases and 7 bases, with 12 bases remaining between them.

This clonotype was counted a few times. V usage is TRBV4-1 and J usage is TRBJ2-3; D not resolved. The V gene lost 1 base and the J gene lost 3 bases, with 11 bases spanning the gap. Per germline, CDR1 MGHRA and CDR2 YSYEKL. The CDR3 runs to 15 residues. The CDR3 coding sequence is TGCGCCAGCAGCCAAGCGGAGAGATTGACAGATACGCAGTATTTT. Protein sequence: CASSQAERLTDTQYF.

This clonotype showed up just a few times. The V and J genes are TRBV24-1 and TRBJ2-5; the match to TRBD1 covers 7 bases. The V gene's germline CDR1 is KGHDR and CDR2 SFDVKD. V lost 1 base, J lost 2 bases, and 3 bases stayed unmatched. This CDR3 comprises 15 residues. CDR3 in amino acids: CATSDLGGQQETQYF. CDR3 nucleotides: TGTGCCACCAGTGATTTAGGGGGACAGCAAGAGACCCAGTACTTC.

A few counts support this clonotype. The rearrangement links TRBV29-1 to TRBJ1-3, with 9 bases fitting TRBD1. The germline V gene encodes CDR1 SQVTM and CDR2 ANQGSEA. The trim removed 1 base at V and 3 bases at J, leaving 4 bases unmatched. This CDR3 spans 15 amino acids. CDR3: CSVEVWDRDGNTIYF. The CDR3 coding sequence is TGCAGCGTTGAAGTATGGGACAGGGATGGAAACACCATATATTTT.

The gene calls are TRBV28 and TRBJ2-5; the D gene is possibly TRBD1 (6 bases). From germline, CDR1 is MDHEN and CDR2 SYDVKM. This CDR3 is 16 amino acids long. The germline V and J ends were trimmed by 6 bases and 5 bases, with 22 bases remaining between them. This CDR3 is CASRTLYRAVGETQYF. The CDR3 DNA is TGTGCCAGCAGAACCTTGTACAGGGCAGTCGGGGAGACCCAGTACTTC.

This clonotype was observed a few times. The CDR3 sequence: CASAYDRGAAEQYF. The CDR3 DNA is TGTGCCAGTGCCTACGACAGGGGGGCCGCCGAGCAGTACTTC. This rearrangement joins TRBV6-1 to TRBJ2-7; 9 bases line up with TRBD1. From germline, CDR1 is MNHNS and CDR2 SASEGT. V dropped 9 bases and J dropped 6; count of bases not matched to a gene: 12. The CDR3 sequence is 14 residues long.